This T cell receptor beta chain was retrieved from a study of T cells after yellow fever vaccination. Findings and limits, study-wide: Researchers report a weaker secondary response that nonetheless peaked faster, day 5 versus 15.

CDR3 length equals 12 residues. With 0 bases removed from V and 6 bases from J, the gap between germline ends came to 5 bases. Germline CDR1 is SGHAT and CDR2 is FQNNGV. MiXCR was run by TCRdb on the 5' RACE reads, yielding one entry per CDR3 protein. The table includes about 320,000 distinct CDR3 sequences, about 10% detected once. This clonotype has a handful of counts. Its antigen is unknown. The sample here was CD4+ T cells sorted from PBMCs, taken 45 days after the yellow fever booster vaccination. This sequence was found in a young man who received the YFV17D yellow fever vaccine. The genes are TRBV11-2 and TRBJ1-1; D call uncertain. The CDR3, as DNA: TGTGCCAGCAGCTTAGAGACACCTGAAGCTTTCTTT. Translated: CASSLETPEAFF.